The 5 T cell receptor beta chains below come from one sample, sequenced in a study of OX40 agonist ivuxolimab in advanced cancers. Sequencing was performed with immunoSEQ multiplex PCR; in TCRdb, only in-frame clones are kept and a portion is missing. The sample includes 65,000 to 80,000 clones, under 95% seen only once; the top ten take approximately 10%. The sequencing used CD4+ or CD8+ T cells sorted from blood, collected in a trial of the OX40 agonist ivuxolimab. These receptors all come from an adult with an advanced solid tumor such as melanoma, head and neck, liver or kidney cancer.

This rearrangement joins TRBV9 to TRBJ2-1; D is ambiguous. There are 12 residues in the CDR3. V lost 0 bases to trimming and J lost 6 bases, with 4 bases between them. Germline V gene lookup returns CDR1 SGDLS and CDR2 YYNGEE. The CDR3 DNA reads TGTGCCAGCAGCGTAGGTCCCAATGAGCAGTTCTTC. Translated, it gives CASSVGPNEQFF.

The rearrangement uses TRBV30 and TRBJ2-7; no definite D call. This CDR3 comprises 14 residues. Per the germline V gene, CDR1 is GTSNPN and CDR2 is SVGIG (reference sequence). V shed 2 bases and J shed 4 bases, with 15 bases lying between them. CDR3 nucleotides: TGTGCCTGGAGTCCCCTCAGCGCCTCTTACGAGCAGTACTTC. The encoded protein is CAWSPLSASYEQYF.

This chain joins TRBV6-1 and TRBJ2-6, with D possibly being TRBD1 (5 bases). Germline values: CDR1 MNHNS, CDR2 SASEGT. This CDR3 spans 15 amino acids. The V end lost 9 bases, the J end lost 2 bases, and 14 bases lay between the germline ends. CDR3 region: CASGHYPPGANVLTF. In DNA form, the CDR3 reads TGTGCCAGTGGACATTACCCTCCTGGGGCCAACGTCCTGACTTTC.

V gene TRBV9 combines with J gene TRBJ1-5; D unresolved. The germline V and J ends were trimmed by 0 bases and 3 bases, with 10 bases remaining between them. CDR1 SGDLS and CDR2 YYNGEE come from the germline V gene. CDR3 length: 15 residues. CDR3 DNA sequence: TGTGCCAGCAGCGTAGGTGAGGTGGTCAATCAGCCCCAGCATTTT. It yields the protein CASSVGEVVNQPQHF. Full variable domain (rest looked up from reference TRBV9 and TRBJ1-5): DSGVTQTPKHLITATGQRVTLRCSPRSGDLSVYWYQQSLDQGLQFLIQYYNGEERAKGNILERFSAQQFPDLHSELNLSSLELGDSALYFCASSVGEVVNQPQHFGDGTRLSIL.

The chain links TRBV6-5 to TRBJ1-1; D not certain. Germline V gene sequence: CDR1 MNHEY, CDR2 SVGAGI. V lost 2 bases to trimming and J lost 3 bases, with 10 bases between them. This CDR3 is 14 amino acids long. The CDR3 sequence: CASSYGERYTEAFF. In DNA, the CDR3 is TGTGCCAGCAGTTACGGGGAAAGGTACACTGAAGCTTTCTTT.